This T cell receptor beta chain emerged from a study of brain T cells in children with intractable seizures. A word on this clone: Antigen unknown.

The V gene end was trimmed by 7 bases and the J gene end by 6 bases; junction bases not matched to a gene: 13. CDR1 is MNHEY, CDR2 SMNVEV, per germline (reference sequence). This CDR3 has 17 amino acids. Only cases whose brain tissue showed the highest T cell transcript signatures were sequenced. Study-wide results and limits: Pre-surgery blood may have been undersampled, hiding some clones. HCMV serostatus was not known, and viral specificity came from CDR3 similarity only.

TCRdb's table, derived via immunoSEQ multiplex PCR, lists solely in-frame clones and lacks some. The sample lists 110,000 or so clones, around 94% seen once, with 3.8% in the top ten. The chain recombines TRBV27 with TRBJ2-2; 11 nucleotides line up with TRBD2. This TCR came from a boy in the first two years of life with hemimegalencephaly and intractable seizures. The sample consisted of peripheral blood, taken at surgery. The CDR3 is CASNNLLAGGPPGELFF. The DNA for the CDR3 is TGTGCCAGCAACAACCTTTTAGCGGGAGGGCCTCCCGGGGAGCTGTTTTTT.